Listed below are T cell receptor beta chains from one sample, sequenced in a study of blood T cell repertoires in COVID-19. The method was immunoSEQ multiplex PCR; TCRdb's version includes in-frame clones alone and lacks a portion of them. Of a few hundred thousand clones listed, around nine tenths are singletons. What was sequenced was PBMCs or T cells enriched from blood (not recorded which). Receptor source: a woman under 40 who had recovered from COVID-19. The CDR3 runs from the conserved cysteine through the conserved F or W. Fields, in order: clone size, J gene, V gene, D gene, CDR3 protein, CDR3 DNA. A D gene is named only where the DNA matches it firmly. The size entry is marked missing in some rows and otherwise reads once, few, many or a size class.

>.|TRBJ2-2|TRBV4-1|TRBD2
CASSKVPSGRAISGELFF
TGCGCCAGCAGCAAAGTTCCTAGCGGGAGGGCCATCAGTGGGGAGCTGTTTTTT
>.|TRBJ2-3|TRBV6-5|.
CASRWRRTSTDTQYF
TGTGCCAGCCGGTGGCGGAGGACTAGCACAGATACGCAGTATTTT
>once|TRBJ2-7|TRBV30|.
CAWSRVGYEQYF
TGTGCCTGGAGTCGTGTCGGCTACGAGCAGTACTTC
>.|TRBJ2-1|TRBV9|TRBD2
CASSVEGLAGGPYNEQFF
TGTGCCAGCAGCGTAGAGGGACTAGCGGGAGGGCCTTACAATGAGCAGTTCTTC
>.|TRBJ2-7|TRBV7-9|TRBD1
CASSSTGTGGNEQYF
TGTGCCAGCAGCTCGACCGGGACAGGGGGGAACGAGCAGTACTTC
>.|TRBJ1-2|TRBV7-9|.
CASSSQGRYTF
TGTGCCAGCAGCTCTCAGGGTCGCTACACCTTC
>.|TRBJ1-6|TRBV12-3/TRBV12-4|.
CASSRVSSPLHF
TGTGCCAGCAGCCGGGTCTCTTCACCCCTCCACTTT
>.|TRBJ1-5|TRBV30|.
CASGAGVDQPQHF
TGTGCCTCCGGGGCGGGGGTGGATCAGCCCCAGCATTTT
>.|TRBJ1-6|TRBV19|.
CASSSYLGSPLHF
TGTGCCAGTAGTTCTTACCTAGGTTCACCCCTCCACTTT
>.|TRBJ1-2|TRBV6-1|TRBD1
CASSENEYITGDRVNGYTF
TGTGCCAGCAGTGAAAATGAATATATAACGGGGGACAGGGTTAATGGCTACACCTTC
>.|TRBJ2-7|TRBV29-1|.
CSAGRAYEQYF
TGCAGCGCGGGACGAGCCTACGAGCAGTACTTC
>.|TRBJ1-2|TRBV27|TRBD1
CASSFGTGIGVRGYTF
TGTGCCAGCAGTTTTGGGACAGGGATTGGTGTGCGTGGCTACACCTTC
>.|TRBJ2-1|TRBV12-2|.
CASRSKGLYNEQFF
TGTGCAAGTCGCTCAAAGGGGCTCTACAATGAGCAGTTCTTC
>.|TRBJ2-7|TRBV6-5|.
CASSYPEAGGLYEQYF
TGTGCCAGCAGTTACCCCGAGGCGGGCGGGCTCTACGAGCAGTACTTC
>.|TRBJ1-1|TRBV5-4|.
CASSWAVGHTEAFF
TGTGCCAGCAGCTGGGCCGTCGGTCACACTGAAGCTTTCTTT